The source of this TCR beta chain is a study of OX40 agonist ivuxolimab in advanced cancers. The V and J ends lost 2 bases and 5 bases, in that order; junction bases with no gene match: 11. Germline values: CDR1 SGHRS, CDR2 YFSETQ. CDR3 length: 16 residues. Sequenced by immunoSEQ multiplex PCR; TCRdb stores in-frame clones only, minus some. Here the sample spans roughly 36,000 clones, 65% to 85% being singletons. The sample in question was CD4+ or CD8+ T cells sorted from blood, obtained in a trial of the OX40 agonist ivuxolimab. V gene TRBV5-1 combines with J gene TRBJ2-5; 8 bases map to TRBD2. The clonotype originates from an adult with an advanced solid tumor such as melanoma, head and neck, liver or kidney cancer. The CDR3 sequence: CASSLQTGGPGETQYF. DNA of the CDR3: TGCGCCAGCAGCTTACAAACGGGAGGGCCGGGGGAGACCCAGTACTTC.